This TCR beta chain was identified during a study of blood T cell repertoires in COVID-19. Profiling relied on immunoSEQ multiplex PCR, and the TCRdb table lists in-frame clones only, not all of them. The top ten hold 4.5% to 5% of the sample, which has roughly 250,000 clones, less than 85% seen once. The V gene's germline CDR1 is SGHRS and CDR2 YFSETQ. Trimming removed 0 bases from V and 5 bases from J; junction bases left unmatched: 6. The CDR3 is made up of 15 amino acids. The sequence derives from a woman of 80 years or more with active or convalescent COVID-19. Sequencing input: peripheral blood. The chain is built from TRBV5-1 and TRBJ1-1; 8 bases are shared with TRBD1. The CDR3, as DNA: TGCGCCAGCAGCTTGGTTAGGACAGGGAGGACTGAAGCTTTCTTT. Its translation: CASSLVRTGRTEAFF.